The 22 T cell receptor beta chains reported below all come from one sample, sequenced in a study of shared clonotypes between healthy human individuals. Repertoires were generated with immunoSEQ multiplex PCR, while TCRdb's copy carries only in-frame clones and drops some. The data show over a million clones, roughly 74% seen once. Sequenced: memory CD4+ T cells from PBMCs. Subset defined: CD45RA-negative fraction. The source of these receptors is a young man in good health. Some clones in this sample may be carry-over from other donors' samples.

The chain combines TRBV29-1 with TRBJ1-2, with D perhaps TRBD1 (5 bases). The V end lost 6 bases, the J end lost 8 bases, and 16 bases lay between the germline ends. CDR3 size: 12 residues. The germline V gene has CDR1 SQVTM and CDR2 ANQGSEA. DNA of the CDR3: TGCAGCGTCGACGGGACGCCGGAGGGCTACACCTTC. Translation: CSVDGTPEGYTF.

The J gene is TRBJ1-2, the V gene TRBV7-8, with D possibly matching TRBD1 (5 bases). The CDR3 has 17 amino acids. V shed 2 bases and J shed 5 bases, with 21 bases lying between them. Germline CDR1 reads SGHVS; CDR2 reads FQNEAQ. CDR3 DNA sequence: TGTGCCAGCAGCTTACAACGGTGGCCAGGGAAGGAGTATGGCTACACCTTC. Amino acids: CASSLQRWPGKEYGYTF.

As concerns this clone: Because it lacks the conserved phenylalanine or tryptophan at the end, this CDR3 is likely a read error. The limits of the CDR3 on the DNA are not certain, so only TCRdb's listed CDR3 is given. The V and J genes are TRBV21-1 and TRBJ2-7. TRBV21-1 is described as a pseudogene. The CDR3 comprises 10 residues, both ends counted. The CDR3 sequence is CASSKHLGPQ.

V usage is TRBV28 and J usage is TRBJ2-1; 10 bases match TRBD2. Germline lookup yields CDR1 MDHEN and CDR2 SYDVKM. The V gene end was trimmed by 1 base and the J gene end by 9 bases; junction bases not matched to a gene: 9. This CDR3 region has 16 residues. The CDR3 region has the DNA TGTGCCAGCAGTTTATCTTTCCTAGCGGGAGTTGTTGAGCAGTTCTTC. Protein sequence: CASSLSFLAGVVEQFF.

This chain uses TRBV10-3 with TRBJ2-1; weak D call: TRBD2 (6 bases). CDR3 length: 14 residues. Trimming shortened V by 4 bases and J by 6 bases, and 13 bases separated the two germline ends. The germline gives CDR1 ENHRY, CDR2 SYGVKD. The CDR3 DNA is TGTGCCATCAGTGCAGAATCGGGGGTCAATGAGCAGTTCTTC. This gives the protein CAISAESGVNEQFF.

V usage is TRBV7-3 and J usage is TRBJ2-5, with 7 bases that match TRBD1. CDR1 is SGHTA and CDR2 is FQGTGA in the germline V gene. Trimming removed 1 base from V and 1 base from J; junction bases left unmatched: 3. The CDR3 covers 15 residues. Here the CDR3 DNA reads TGTGCCAGCAGCTTAATGGGACAGCTCCAAGAGACCCAGTACTTC. It is translated as CASSLMGQLQETQYF. The full variable domain, in which reference TRBV7-3 and TRBJ2-5 provide the parts outside the CDR3, is GAGVSQTPSNKVTEKGKYVELRCDPISGHTALYWYRQSLGQGPEFLIYFQGTGAADDSGLPNDRFFAVRPEGSVSTLKIQRTERGDSAVYLCASSLMGQLQETQYFGPGTRLLVL.

This clone was detected only once. At the DNA level, this CDR3 is encoded by other sequences in the same sample as well. The J gene is TRBJ1-1, the V gene TRBV5-1; 8 positions agree with TRBD1. In germline, CDR1 is SGHRS, CDR2 YFSETQ. This CDR3 is built from 16 residues. The ends lost 2 bases at V and 5 bases at J; junction bases unmatched: 11. CDR3 sequence (DNA): TGCGCCAGCAGCTTAAACACAGGGGGTTCGGGGACTGAAGCTTTCTTT. It encodes CASSLNTGGSGTEAFF.

The chain is built from TRBV11-3 and TRBJ2-5, with 12 bases matching TRBD2. The CDR3 totals 16 residues. The V and J ends lost 5 bases and 1 base, in that order; junction bases with no gene match: 5. CDR1 and CDR2 (germline): SGHNT, YENEEA. CDR3 sequence reads: CASSVSSGRAQETQYF. As DNA, the CDR3 is TGTGCCAGCAGCGTCTCTAGCGGGAGGGCCCAAGAGACCCAGTACTTC.

The chain couples TRBV19 to TRBJ2-5; 11 bases map to TRBD2. The CDR3 runs 16 residues. Looked up from germline, CDR1 is LNHDA and CDR2 is SQIVND (reference sequence). Trimming removed 3 bases from V and 2 bases from J; junction bases left unmatched: 5. The CDR3 spells CASSIRLAGTQETQYF. Written as DNA, the CDR3 is TGTGCCAGTAGTATCCGACTAGCGGGAACACAAGAGACCCAGTACTTC.

The rearrangement links TRBV28 to TRBJ2-7; 13 positions match TRBD2. The length of the CDR3 is 16 residues. Unmatched junction bases numbered 7, after V lost 4 bases and J lost 4 bases. Germline CDR1 reads MDHEN; CDR2 reads SYDVKM. The CDR3: CASSYGLAGAGYEQYF. The CDR3, as DNA: TGTGCCAGCAGTTACGGACTAGCGGGAGCGGGGTACGAGCAGTACTTC.

The rearrangement links TRBV6-6 to TRBJ2-7; D perhaps matches TRBD1 (6 bases). Between the trimmed V and J ends, which lost 4 bases and 7 bases, there was a span of 23 bases. CDR1 is MNHNY, CDR2 SVGAGI, per germline (reference sequence). This CDR3 spans 16 amino acids. The CDR3 loop reads CASSWDGTPQGWEQYF. As DNA, the CDR3 is TGTGCCAGCAGTTGGGACGGGACACCTCAGGGATGGGAGCAGTACTTC.

The chain links TRBV7-9 to TRBJ1-3; D is uncertain. CDR1 and CDR2 (germline): SEHNR, FQNEAQ (reference sequence). V was clipped by 6 bases and J by 2 bases, with 11 bases between them. The CDR3 is made up of 14 amino acids. CDR3 sequence: CASRRGGTGNTIYF. As DNA, the CDR3 is TGTGCCAGCAGGAGAGGAGGGACTGGAAACACCATATATTTT.

This clone was detected many times. This chain joins TRBV29-1 and TRBJ2-7; weak D call: TRBD1 (6 bases). V was pared by 6 bases and J by 4 bases, with 13 bases between. The length of the CDR3 is 12 residues. CDR1 SQVTM and CDR2 ANQGSEA come from the germline V gene. In DNA, the CDR3 is TGCAGCGTCCAAGAGACAGGTTACGAGCAGTACTTC. Translating gives CSVQETGYEQYF.

The chain joins TRBV30 to TRBJ2-2, with TRBD2 matching over 11 bases. Per the germline V gene, CDR1 is GTSNPN and CDR2 is SVGIG (reference sequence). There are 17 residues in the CDR3. The V and J ends lost 7 bases and 6 bases, in that order; junction bases with no gene match: 16. CDR3 sequence reads: CASHPSSGRAGAGELFF. The CDR3 nucleotides are TGTGCCTCCCACCCGAGTAGCGGGAGGGCCGGGGCCGGGGAGCTGTTTTTT.

The V and J genes are TRBV11-3 and TRBJ2-3; 7 bases are a match to TRBD2. This CDR3 has 17 amino acids. Trimming at V came to 1 base and at J to 5 bases, leaving 12 bases not matched to a gene. Germline V CDR1 and CDR2: SGHNT, YENEEA. CDR3: CASSLVGWRERKDTQYF. The CDR3 nucleotides are TGTGCCAGCAGCTTAGTAGGATGGCGGGAGCGTAAAGATACGCAGTATTTT.

V is TRBV5-1 and J is TRBJ2-5; D possibly uses TRBD1 or TRBD2 (6 bases each). Looked up from germline, CDR1 is SGHRS and CDR2 is YFSETQ. This CDR3 has 15 amino acids. Deletions cut 4 bases from V and 4 bases from J, with 17 bases between. The CDR3 reads CASSGGQVSGETQYF. For the CDR3, the DNA is TGCGCCAGCAGCGGGGGGCAGGTGAGCGGAGAGACCCAGTACTTC. The full variable domain, rest sourced from reference TRBV5-1 and TRBJ2-5, is KAGVTQTPRYLIKTRGQQVTLSCSPISGHRSVSWYQQTPGQGLQFLFEYFSETQRNKGNFPGRFSGRQFSNSRSEMNVSTLELGDSALYLCASSGGQVSGETQYFGPGTRLLVL.

V is TRBV7-2 and J is TRBJ2-7, with D perhaps matching TRBD2 (7 bases). Germline values: CDR1 SGHTA, CDR2 FQGNSA. The CDR3 covers 16 residues. The V end lost 5 bases, the J end lost 3 bases, and 20 bases lay between the germline ends. Written as DNA, the CDR3 is TGTGCCAGCAGCCCCCCGTGGGCGGGGGCGAGCTACGAGCAGTACTTC. Residues: CASSPPWAGASYEQYF.

As regards this clone: A read error is possible here, since a much larger clone lies one base away. This chain uses TRBV9 with TRBJ1-1, with D maybe TRBD1 (6 bases). Germline V lookup: CDR1 SGDLS, CDR2 YYNGEE. Between the trimmed V and J ends, which lost 4 bases and 1 base, there was a span of 8 bases. This CDR3 contains 13 residues. The CDR3 sequence is CASSLQGNTEAFF. For the CDR3, the DNA is TGTGCCAGCAGCTTACAGGGGAACACTGAAGCTTTCTTT.

Of note for this clone: The sample holds other DNA sequences that translate to the same CDR3. The chain uses TRBV18 and TRBJ1-1; unclear D gene. Per germline, CDR1 KGHSH and CDR2 LQKENI. CDR3 length: 13 amino acids. V was cut by 2 bases and J by 0 bases, with 4 bases left in between. Written as DNA, the CDR3 is TGTGCCAGCTCACCAGTGTTGAACACTGAAGCTTTCTTT. This sequence encodes CASSPVLNTEAFF.

V usage is TRBV5-6 and J usage is TRBJ2-3; no clear D gene. Germline values: CDR1 SGHDT, CDR2 YYEEEE. V lost 0 bases and J lost 1, with 6 bases in between. The CDR3 is 14 amino acids. The CDR3 bases are TGTGCCAGCAGCTTGGATCTCGGCACAGATACGCAGTATTTT. Amino acid sequence: CASSLDLGTDTQYF.

Concerning this clone: Other DNA sequences of this sample code for an identical CDR3. The J gene is TRBJ2-1, the V gene TRBV19; D is unclear. The CDR3 has 12 residues. V was trimmed by 3 bases and J by 4 bases, leaving 4 bases between them. Germline values: CDR1 LNHDA, CDR2 SQIVND (reference sequence). The CDR3 DNA reads as TGTGCCAGTAGTATGGGGTACAATGAGCAGTTCTTC. This translates into CASSMGYNEQFF.

This clone was found many times. This specimen includes other DNA sequences encoding the same CDR3. The J gene is TRBJ1-5, the V gene TRBV15, with 10 bases fitting TRBD1. The CDR3 runs 14 residues. CDR1 and CDR2 (germline): LNHNV, YYDKDF (reference sequence). V lost 6 bases and J lost 5; bases outside the gene matches: 4. CDR3 in amino acids: CATSRDRGDQPQHF. For the CDR3, the DNA is TGTGCCACCAGTCGGGACAGGGGCGATCAGCCCCAGCATTTT.